This T cell receptor beta chain was retrieved from a study of Graves' ophthalmopathy and Graves' hyperthyroidism. Beta-chain TCR CDR3 regions were amplified from RNA transcripts. HTBI primers were employed in first-round RT-PCR, then a second-round multiplex PCR followed. A single record per CDR3 protein comes from TCRdb applying MiXCR to the multiplex PCR reads. The sample contains about 230,000 distinct CDR3 sequences, roughly 50% of which appear only once. This clonotype was seen repeatedly, ten times or more. V gave up 5 bases and J gave up 4 bases; unmatched junction bases: 4. This CDR3 has 13 residues. CDR1 is SGHVS, CDR2 FQNEAQ, per germline.

The chain links TRBV7-8 to TRBJ1-2; 7 bases line up with TRBD1. The receptor's source is an adult man with Graves' ophthalmopathy. Sequencing was carried out using peripheral blood. The CDR3 nucleotides are TGTGCCAGCAGCCCAGACAGGGTCTATGGCTACACCTTC. Residues: CASSPDRVYGYTF.